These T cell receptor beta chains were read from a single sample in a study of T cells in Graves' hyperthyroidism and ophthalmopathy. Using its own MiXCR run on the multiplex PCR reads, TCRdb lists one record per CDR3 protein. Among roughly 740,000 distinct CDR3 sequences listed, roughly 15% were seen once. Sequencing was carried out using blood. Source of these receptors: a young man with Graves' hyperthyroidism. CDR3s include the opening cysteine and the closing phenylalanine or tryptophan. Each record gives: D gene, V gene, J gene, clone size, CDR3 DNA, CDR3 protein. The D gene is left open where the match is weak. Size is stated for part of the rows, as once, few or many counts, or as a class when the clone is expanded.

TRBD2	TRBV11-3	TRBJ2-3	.	TGTGCCAGCAGCTCCGGGACTAGCGGGAGACGAGATACGCAGTATTTT	CASSSGTSGRRDTQYF
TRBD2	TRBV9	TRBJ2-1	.	TGTGCCAGCAGCGTTCTCGGGACTAGCGGGAGGGCCAATGAGCAGTTCTTC	CASSVLGTSGRANEQFF
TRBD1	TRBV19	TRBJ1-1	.	TGTGCCAGTAGTTTAGGGGGCGCCGTTGAAGCTTTCTTT	CASSLGGAVEAFF
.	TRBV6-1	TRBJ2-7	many	TGTGCCAGCAGCCACCGGGCCACCTACGAGCAGTACTTC	CASSHRATYEQYF
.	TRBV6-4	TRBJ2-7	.	TGTGCCAGCAGTTCTCGAGGGTTCTGGTCCTACGAGCAGTACTTC	CASSSRGFWSYEQYF
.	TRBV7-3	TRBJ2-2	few	TGTGCCAGCAGTCGGCTAGCGAAATCCGGGGAGCTGTTTTTT	CASSRLAKSGELFF
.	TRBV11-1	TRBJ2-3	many	TGTGCCAGCAGCTTAGGATCCAGCGGTACGCAGTATTTT	CASSLGSSGTQYF
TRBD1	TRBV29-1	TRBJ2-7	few	TGCAGCGTTGAAGACGGCGCCAGGGGGCGGGAGCAGTACTTC	CSVEDGARGREQYF
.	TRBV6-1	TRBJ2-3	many	TGTGCCAGCAGTTTGGGTTTAAGGGGGACAGATACGCAGTATTTT	CASSLGLRGTDTQYF
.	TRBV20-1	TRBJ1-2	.	TGCAGTGCTAGAGAGGGGGCGACAGCTAACTATGGCTACACCTTC	CSAREGATANYGYTF
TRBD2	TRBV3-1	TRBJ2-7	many	TGTGCCAGCAGCCCTACTAGCGGGGGCTACGAGCAGTACTTC	CASSPTSGGYEQYF
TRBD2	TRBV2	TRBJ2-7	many	TGTGCCAGCAGGGCAGCGGGAGGGACCTACGAGCAGTACTTC	CASRAAGGTYEQYF
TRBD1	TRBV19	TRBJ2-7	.	TGTGCCAGTAGTATAGGATCCGGGACAGGGTGGAACGAGCAGTACTTC	CASSIGSGTGWNEQYF
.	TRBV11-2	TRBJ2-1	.	TGTGCCAGCTGGGGTTCCGGGACCCTCAATGAGCAGTTCTTC	CASWGSGTLNEQFF
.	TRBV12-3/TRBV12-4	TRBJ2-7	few	TGTGCCAGCAGTTTTGTGGGGCCTTCCTACGAGCAGTACTTC	CASSFVGPSYEQYF
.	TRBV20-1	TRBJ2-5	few	TGCAGTGCTAGAGTAGGGAACAGACAAGAGACCCAGTACTTC	CSARVGNRQETQYF
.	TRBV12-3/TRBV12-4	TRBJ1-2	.	TGTGCCAGCAGTTTTAGACCCCGGTCAGACTATGGCTACACCTTC	CASSFRPRSDYGYTF
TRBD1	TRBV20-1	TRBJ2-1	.	TGCAGTGCTAGGGGACAGGGGGTGTATGAGCAGTTCTTC	CSARGQGVYEQFF
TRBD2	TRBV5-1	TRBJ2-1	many	TGCGCCAGCAGCTTGATTGGACTAGCGGGCTACAATGAGCAGTTCTTC	CASSLIGLAGYNEQFF
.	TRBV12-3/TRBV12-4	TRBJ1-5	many	TGTGCCAGCAGGACGTACGGGGTGCCCCAGCATTTT	CASRTYGVPQHF
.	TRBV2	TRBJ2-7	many	TGTGCCAGCAGTGAAGTAGCGGACAGCTCCTACGAGCAGTACTTC	CASSEVADSSYEQYF
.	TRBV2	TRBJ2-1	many	TGTGCCAGCCGGCCTGATTGGGATGAGCAGTTCTTC	CASRPDWDEQFF
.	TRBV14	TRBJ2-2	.	TGTGCCAGCAGCCTTGGGGCGTTTCTGGAGCTGTTTTTT	CASSLGAFLELFF
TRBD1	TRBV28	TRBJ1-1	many	TGTGCCAGCAGTAGGACAGGGAGAGATACTGAAGCTTTCTTT	CASSRTGRDTEAFF
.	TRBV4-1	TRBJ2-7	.	TGCGCCAGCAGCCAAGAAGCGGACTACTCCTACGAGCAGTACTTC	CASSQEADYSYEQYF
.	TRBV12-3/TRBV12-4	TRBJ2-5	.	TGTGCCAGCAGTTTGAGTCGGACCGGACAGTACTTC	CASSLSRTGQYF
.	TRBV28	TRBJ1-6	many	TGTGCCAGCAGTTTGGTTTATACCTCACCCCTCCACTTT	CASSLVYTSPLHF
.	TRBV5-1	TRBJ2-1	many	TGCGCCAGCAGCTTCAGACCGAGGGTGGCGACTTACAATGAGCAGTTCTTC	CASSFRPRVATYNEQFF
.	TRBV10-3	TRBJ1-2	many	TGTGCCATCAGTTTCGACAGTGATGGCTACACCTTC	CAISFDSDGYTF
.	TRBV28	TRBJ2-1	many	TGTGCCAGCAGTCCCCACAGCTCCTACAATGAGCAGTTCTTC	CASSPHSSYNEQFF
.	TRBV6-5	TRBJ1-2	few	TGTGCCAGCAGTTACGATAGGGGTGGCTACACCTTC	CASSYDRGGYTF
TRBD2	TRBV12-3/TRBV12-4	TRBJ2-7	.	TGTGCCAGCAGTTTCACTAGCGGGAGGGCCGGGTACGAGCAGTACTTC	CASSFTSGRAGYEQYF
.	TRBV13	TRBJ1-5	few	TGTGCCAGCAGCTTAGGAGGAGGGGATGGCAATCAGCCCCAGCATTTT	CASSLGGGDGNQPQHF
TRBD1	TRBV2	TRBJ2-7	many	TGTGCCAGCATGAACAGGGGGGCGAACCACGAGCAGTACTTC	CASMNRGANHEQYF
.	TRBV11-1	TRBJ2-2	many	TGTGCCAGCAGATCGCCCCACAGGGCTGGGACCGGGGAGCTGTTTTTT	CASRSPHRAGTGELFF
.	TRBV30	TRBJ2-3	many	TGTGCCCGTGGAGGAGATACGCAGTATTTT	CARGGDTQYF
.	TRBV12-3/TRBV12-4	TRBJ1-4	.	TGTGCCAGCAGTTTGCACGCAACTAATGAAAAACTGTTTTTT	CASSLHATNEKLFF
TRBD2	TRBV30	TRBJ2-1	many	TGTGCCTGGGGGGCGGGAGTTGGAGACAATGAGCAGTTCTTC	CAWGAGVGDNEQFF
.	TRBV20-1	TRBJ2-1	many	TGCAGTGCTCACCCTGGACCCGTCCGTGGCAATGAGCAGTTCTTC	CSAHPGPVRGNEQFF
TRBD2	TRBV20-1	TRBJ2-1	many	TGCAGTGCCCGTAGCGGGAGGGCCGGTAGGGTCGGGGACGAGCAGTTCTTC	CSARSGRAGRVGDEQFF
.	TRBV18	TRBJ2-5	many	TGTGCCAGCTCACCGAGCTTGACAGCCCAAGAGACCCAGTACTTC	CASSPSLTAQETQYF
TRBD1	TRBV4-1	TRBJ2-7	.	TGCGCCAGCAGCCAACTAACAGGGGGGAGCGAGCAGTACTTC	CASSQLTGGSEQYF
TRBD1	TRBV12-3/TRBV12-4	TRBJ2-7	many	TGTGCCAGCAGCAAGACAGGGGAGTCGTACGAGCAGTACTTC	CASSKTGESYEQYF
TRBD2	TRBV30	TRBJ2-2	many	TGTGCCTGGAGTGTAGCTAGCGGGAGGGAGCTGTTTTTT	CAWSVASGRELFF
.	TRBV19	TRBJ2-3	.	TGTGCCAGTAGTATAGAGAGGGCAGATACGCAGTATTTT	CASSIERADTQYF
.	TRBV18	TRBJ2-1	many	TGTGCCAGCTCACCTTCGACGACCCTCTACAATGAGCAGTTCTTC	CASSPSTTLYNEQFF
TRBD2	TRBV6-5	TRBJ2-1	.	TGTGCCAGCAGTTACTTCGGGGCGGGAGGGCTGAATGAGCAGTTCTTC	CASSYFGAGGLNEQFF
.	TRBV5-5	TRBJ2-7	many	TGTGCCAGCAGCTTGGCGGGGGCACGATCAAACTACGAGCAGTACTTC	CASSLAGARSNYEQYF
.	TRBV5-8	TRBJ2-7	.	TGTGCCAGCAGCTTAAGGTGGTCAGGGCGCCGATCCGAGCAGTACTTC	CASSLRWSGRRSEQYF
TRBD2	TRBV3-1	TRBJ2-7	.	TGTGCCAGCAGCCCCCGGGGGGAAGCAGTAGACGAGCAGTACTTC	CASSPRGEAVDEQYF
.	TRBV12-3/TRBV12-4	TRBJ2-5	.	TGTGCCAGCAGGGGGGGCGGAACCCAGTACTTC	CASRGGGTQYF
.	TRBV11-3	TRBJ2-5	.	TGTGCCAGCAGCTTGAGGACGGAAGAGACCCAGTACTTC	CASSLRTEETQYF